This entry features one TCR beta chain sequence. The antigen is unknown. TCRdb re-called the RT-PCR reads through MiXCR, storing one row per CDR3 protein. Of around 760,000 distinct CDR3 sequences in the sample, approximately 14% are singletons; the top ten hold 6.5% to 8.5%. This sample was taken from a study of response to subunit inactivated influenza vaccine. Study observations and caveats: That few new T cells are recruited by each seasonal influenza vaccination was the authors' suggestion.

The CDR3 runs to 16 residues. Trimming removed 1 base from V and 4 bases from J; junction bases left unmatched: 8. CDR1 SQVTM and CDR2 ANQGSEA come from the germline V gene. V and J are TRBV29-1 and TRBJ2-3; 10 bases line up with TRBD2. This TCR derives from a middle-aged man who received an inactivated influenza vaccine. Material: PBMCs from blood, obtained 14 days before vaccination. CDR3: CSVEGPAGGRPDTQYF. The CDR3 nucleotides are TGCAGCGTTGAAGGTCCAGCGGGGGGGCGGCCAGATACGCAGTATTTT.